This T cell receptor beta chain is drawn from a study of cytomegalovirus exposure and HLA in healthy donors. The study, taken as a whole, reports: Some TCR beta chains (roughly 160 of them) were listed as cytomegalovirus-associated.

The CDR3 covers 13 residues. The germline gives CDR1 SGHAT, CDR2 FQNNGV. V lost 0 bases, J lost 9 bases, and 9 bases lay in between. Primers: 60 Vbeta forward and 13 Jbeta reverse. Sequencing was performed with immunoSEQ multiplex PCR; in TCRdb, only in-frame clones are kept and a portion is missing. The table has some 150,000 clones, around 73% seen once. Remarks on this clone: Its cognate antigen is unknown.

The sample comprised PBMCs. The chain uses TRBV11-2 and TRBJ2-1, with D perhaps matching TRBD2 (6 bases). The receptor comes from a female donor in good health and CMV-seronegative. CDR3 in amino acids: CASSLEFGSEQFF. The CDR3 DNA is TGTGCCAGCAGCTTAGAGTTCGGGAGTGAGCAGTTCTTC.